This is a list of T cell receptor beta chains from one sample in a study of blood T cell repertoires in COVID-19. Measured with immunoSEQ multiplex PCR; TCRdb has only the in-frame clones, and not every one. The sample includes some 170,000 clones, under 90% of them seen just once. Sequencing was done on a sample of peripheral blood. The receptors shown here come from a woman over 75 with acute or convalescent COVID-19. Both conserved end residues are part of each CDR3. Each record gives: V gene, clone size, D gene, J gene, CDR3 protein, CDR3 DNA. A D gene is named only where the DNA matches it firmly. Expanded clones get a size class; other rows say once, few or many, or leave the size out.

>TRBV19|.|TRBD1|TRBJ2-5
CASSTGQGARETQYF
TGTGCCAGTAGTACGGGACAGGGGGCGAGGGAGACCCAGTACTTC
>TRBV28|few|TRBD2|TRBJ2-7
CASSQSGRLSYEQYF
TGTGCCAGCAGCCAAAGCGGGAGGTTGTCCTACGAGCAGTACTTC
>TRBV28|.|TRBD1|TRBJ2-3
CASTLGGQSGVGADTQYF
TGTGCCAGCACTCTAGGGGGCCAGTCAGGGGTTGGGGCAGATACGCAGTATTTT
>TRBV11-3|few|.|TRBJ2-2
CASSFGLGGLHGELFF
TGTGCCAGCAGCTTCGGCCTCGGGGGTTTACACGGGGAGCTGTTTTTT
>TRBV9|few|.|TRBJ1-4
CASSVGPLGRGTREKLFF
TGTGCCAGCAGCGTAGGCCCTTTAGGACGGGGGACTAGGGAAAAACTGTTTTTT
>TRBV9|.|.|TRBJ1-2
CASSPDPDSNYGYTF
TGTGCCAGCAGCCCAGATCCGGACAGCAACTATGGCTACACCTTC
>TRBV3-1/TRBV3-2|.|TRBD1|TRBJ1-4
CASSQSWTGGIEKLFF
TGTGCCAGCAGCCAGAGCTGGACAGGGGGAATTGAAAAACTGTTTTTT
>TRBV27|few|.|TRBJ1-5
CASRQQGVSNQPQHF
TGTGCCAGCAGACAGCAGGGTGTCAGCAATCAGCCCCAGCATTTT
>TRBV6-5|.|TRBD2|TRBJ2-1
CASKELAGDNEQFF
TGTGCCAGCAAGGAGCTAGCGGGAGATAATGAGCAGTTCTTC
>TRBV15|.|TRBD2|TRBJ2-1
CATSRDLVGREPGNEQFF
TGTGCCACCAGCAGAGATCTAGTGGGGCGGGAGCCCGGCAATGAGCAGTTCTTC
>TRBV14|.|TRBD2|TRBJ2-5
CASSQGTSGRVQETQYF
TGTGCCAGCAGCCAGGGGACTAGCGGGAGGGTCCAAGAGACCCAGTACTTC
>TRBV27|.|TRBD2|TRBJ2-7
CASSPYGGAGPGMQYF
TGTGCCAGCAGTCCTTACGGGGGGGCTGGCCCAGGGATGCAGTACTTC
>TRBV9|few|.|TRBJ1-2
CASSREWRILYGYTF
TGTGCCAGCAGCCGTGAATGGCGGATCCTCTATGGCTACACCTTC
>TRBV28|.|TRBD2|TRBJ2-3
CASSQPGLAKDTQYF
TGTGCCAGCAGTCAACCGGGACTAGCGAAAGATACGCAGTATTTT
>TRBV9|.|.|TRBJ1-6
CASSVGTGTLGNSPLHF
TGTGCCAGCAGCGTAGGTACAGGGACGCTGGGGAATTCACCCCTCCACTTT
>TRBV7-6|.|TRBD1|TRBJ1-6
CASSLRLRQGINSPLHF
TGTGCCAGCAGCTTGCGGTTACGACAGGGGATTAATTCACCCCTCCACTTT
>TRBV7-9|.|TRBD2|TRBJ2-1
CASSRWGGGAYNEQFF
TGTGCCAGCAGCCGGTGGGGCGGGGGGGCTTACAATGAGCAGTTCTTC
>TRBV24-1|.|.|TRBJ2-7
CATPAPVIRGFTYEQYF
TGTGCCACCCCCGCGCCAGTGATCAGGGGCTTTACCTACGAGCAGTACTTC
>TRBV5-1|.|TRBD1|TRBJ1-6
CASSLGVARGLAPLHF
TGCGCCAGCAGCCTAGGTGTGGCCAGGGGGCTTGCACCCCTCCACTTT
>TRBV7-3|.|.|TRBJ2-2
CASSLTGPTGELFF
TGTGCCAGCAGCTTAACTGGCCCCACCGGGGAGCTGTTTTTT
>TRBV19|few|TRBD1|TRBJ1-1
CASSPTGQGANEAFF
TGTGCCAGTAGTCCAACCGGACAGGGGGCTAACGAAGCTTTCTTT
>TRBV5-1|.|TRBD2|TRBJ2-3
CASRPLGSRLAGDTDTQYF
TGCGCCAGCAGGCCTCTAGGATCTAGACTAGCGGGGGATACAGATACGCAGTATTTT
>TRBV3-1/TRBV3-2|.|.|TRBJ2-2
CASSQGGITGELFF
TGTGCCAGCAGCCAAGGAGGGATAACCGGGGAGCTGTTTTTT
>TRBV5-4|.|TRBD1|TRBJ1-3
CASSLDRGMNTIYF
TGTGCCAGCAGCTTGGACAGGGGGATGAACACCATATATTTT
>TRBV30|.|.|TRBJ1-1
CACSSSGVSSEAFF
TGTGCCTGTTCCTCCTCAGGGGTTTCATCTGAAGCTTTCTTT
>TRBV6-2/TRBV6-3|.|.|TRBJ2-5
CASRSREWVGTQYF
TGTGCCAGCCGTTCAAGGGAGTGGGTCGGGACCCAGTACTTC
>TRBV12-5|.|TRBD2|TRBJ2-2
CASGLVPRAGGAGELFF
TGTGCTAGTGGTTTGGTACCCAGAGCGGGAGGGGCCGGGGAGCTGTTTTTT
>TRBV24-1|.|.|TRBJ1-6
CATPGGNSPLHF
TGTGCCACCCCCGGGGGAAATTCACCCCTCCACTTT
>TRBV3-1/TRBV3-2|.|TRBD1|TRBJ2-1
CASSLGQGAPFF
TGTGCCAGCAGCCTCGGACAGGGGGCTCCGTTCTTC
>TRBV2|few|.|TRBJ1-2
CASRQGNYGYTF
TGTGCCAGCAGGCAGGGGAACTATGGCTACACCTTC
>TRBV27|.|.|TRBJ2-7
CASSLRPGNYEQYF
TGTGCCAGCAGTTTGAGACCGGGGAACTACGAGCAGTACTTC
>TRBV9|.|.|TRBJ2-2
CASSATGTWAGELFF
TGTGCCAGCAGCGCGACCGGGACATGGGCCGGGGAGCTGTTTTTT
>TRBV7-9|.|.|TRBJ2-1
CASSSRTPNEQFF
TGTGCCAGCAGCTCTAGGACTCCGAATGAGCAGTTCTTC
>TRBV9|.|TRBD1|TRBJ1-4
CASSVQGAGEKLFF
TGTGCCAGCAGCGTACAGGGGGCAGGTGAAAAACTGTTTTTT
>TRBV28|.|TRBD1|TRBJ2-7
CASSPGDRDYEQYF
TGTGCCAGCAGTCCAGGGGACAGGGACTACGAGCAGTACTTC
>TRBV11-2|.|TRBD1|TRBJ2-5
CASSSRQGARETQYF
TGTGCCAGCAGCTCCCGACAGGGGGCTCGAGAGACCCAGTACTTC
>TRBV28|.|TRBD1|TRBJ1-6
CASSHRGSPLHF
TGTGCCAGCAGTCACAGGGGTTCACCCCTCCACTTT
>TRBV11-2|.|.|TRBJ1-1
CASSQGAGTFF
TGTGCCAGCAGCCAAGGGGCAGGGACTTTCTTT
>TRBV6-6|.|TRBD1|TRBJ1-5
CASSQQGLYQPQHF
TGTGCCAGCAGCCAACAGGGGCTTTATCAGCCCCAGCATTTT
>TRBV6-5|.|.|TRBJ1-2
CASRSGDWTGYTF
TGTGCCAGCAGATCGGGGGACTGGACGGGCTACACCTTC
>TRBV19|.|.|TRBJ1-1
CASSMQGENTEAFF
TGTGCCAGTAGTATGCAGGGTGAGAACACTGAAGCTTTCTTT
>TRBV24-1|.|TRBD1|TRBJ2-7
CATSDRGQGAYEQYF
TGTGCCACCAGTGACCGCGGACAGGGCGCCTACGAGCAGTACTTC
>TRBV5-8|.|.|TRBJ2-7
CASSFAGRGTGEQYF
TGTGCCAGCAGCTTCGCAGGGCGTGGTACGGGTGAGCAGTACTTC
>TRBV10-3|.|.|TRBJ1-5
CAISESNGGNQPQHF
TGTGCCATCAGTGAGTCGAACGGGGGCAATCAGCCCCAGCATTTT
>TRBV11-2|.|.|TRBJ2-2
CASSPIGVSWHEGTGELFF
TGTGCCAGCAGCCCTATTGGGGTCTCATGGCATGAGGGCACCGGGGAGCTGTTTTTT
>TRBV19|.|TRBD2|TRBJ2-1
CASSQTSASSYNEQFF
TGTGCCAGTAGTCAGACTAGCGCGAGCTCCTACAATGAGCAGTTCTTC
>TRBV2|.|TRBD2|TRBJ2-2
CASNLGLAGGELFF
TGTGCCAGCAATCTGGGACTAGCGGGCGGGGAGCTGTTTTTT
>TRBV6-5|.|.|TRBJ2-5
CASSYPRRGETQYF
TGTGCCAGCAGTTACCCTAGGAGGGGTGAGACCCAGTACTTC
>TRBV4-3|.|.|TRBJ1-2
CASSQGQIYYGYTF
TGCGCCAGCAGCCAAGGACAGATATACTATGGCTACACCTTC
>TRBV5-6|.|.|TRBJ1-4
CASSLGTGNHEKLFF
TGTGCCAGCAGCTTGGGTACAGGGAATCACGAAAAACTGTTTTTT
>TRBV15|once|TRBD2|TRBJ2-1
CATSVSSGTSGRDEQFF
TGTGCCACCAGCGTATCGTCCGGGACTAGCGGGAGGGATGAGCAGTTCTTC
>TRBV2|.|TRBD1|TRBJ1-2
CASSPGRGLNGYTF
TGTGCCAGCAGTCCTGGCAGGGGGCTTAATGGCTACACCTTC
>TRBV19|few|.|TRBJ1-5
CASSISANQPQHF
TGTGCCAGTAGTATTAGCGCCAATCAGCCCCAGCATTTT
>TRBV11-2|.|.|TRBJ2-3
CASSLWAGFTDTQYF
TGTGCCAGCAGCTTATGGGCGGGGTTCACAGATACGCAGTATTTT